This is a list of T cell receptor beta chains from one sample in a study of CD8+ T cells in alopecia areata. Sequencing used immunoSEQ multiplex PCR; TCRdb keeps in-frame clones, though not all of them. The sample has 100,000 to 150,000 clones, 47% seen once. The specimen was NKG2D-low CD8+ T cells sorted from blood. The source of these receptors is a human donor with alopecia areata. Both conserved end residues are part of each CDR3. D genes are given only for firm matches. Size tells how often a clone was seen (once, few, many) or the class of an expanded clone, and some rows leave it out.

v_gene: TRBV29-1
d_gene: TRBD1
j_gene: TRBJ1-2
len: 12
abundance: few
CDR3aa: CSVEGTGDGYTF
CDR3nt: TGCAGCGTTGAAGGGACAGGGGATGGCTACACCTTC

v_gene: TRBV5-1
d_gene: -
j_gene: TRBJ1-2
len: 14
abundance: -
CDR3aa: CASSLPRSHYGYTF
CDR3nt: TGCGCCAGCAGCTTGCCAAGGAGTCACTATGGCTACACCTTC

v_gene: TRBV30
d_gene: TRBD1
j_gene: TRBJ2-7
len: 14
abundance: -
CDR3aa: CAWSGDRASYEQYF
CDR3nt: TGTGCCTGGAGTGGGGACAGGGCTTCCTACGAGCAGTACTTC

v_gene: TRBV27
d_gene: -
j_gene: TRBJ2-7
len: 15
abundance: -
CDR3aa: CASSPSPDSSYEQYF
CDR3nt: TGTGCCAGCAGCCCTTCTCCAGACAGTTCCTACGAGCAGTACTTC

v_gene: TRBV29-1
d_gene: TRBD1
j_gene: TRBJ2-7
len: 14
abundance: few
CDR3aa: CSGTGQGSSYEQYF
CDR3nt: TGCAGCGGAACCGGACAGGGGAGCTCCTACGAGCAGTACTTC

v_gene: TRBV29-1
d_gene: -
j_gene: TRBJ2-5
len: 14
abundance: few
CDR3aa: CSVEATGFQETQYF
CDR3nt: TGCAGCGTTGAAGCAACAGGGTTTCAAGAGACCCAGTACTTC

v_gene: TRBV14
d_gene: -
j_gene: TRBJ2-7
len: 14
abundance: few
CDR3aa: CASSPGRRLYEQYF
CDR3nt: TGTGCCAGCAGCCCAGGGAGAAGGTTATACGAGCAGTACTTC

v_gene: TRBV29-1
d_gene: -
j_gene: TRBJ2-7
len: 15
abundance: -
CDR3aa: CSVETESRRNYEQYF
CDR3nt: TGCAGCGTTGAGACAGAAAGTCGAAGAAACTACGAGCAGTACTTC

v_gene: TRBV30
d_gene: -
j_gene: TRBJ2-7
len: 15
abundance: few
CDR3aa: CAWSGIGSISYEQYF
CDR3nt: TGTGCCTGGAGTGGGATCGGTAGTATCTCCTACGAGCAGTACTTC

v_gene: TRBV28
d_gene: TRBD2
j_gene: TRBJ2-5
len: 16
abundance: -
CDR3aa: CASSLPTSGGEETQYF
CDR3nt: TGTGCCAGCAGTTTACCCACTAGCGGGGGCGAAGAGACCCAGTACTTC

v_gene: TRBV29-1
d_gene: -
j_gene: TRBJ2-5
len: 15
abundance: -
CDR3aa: CSVGGGSPDGETQYF
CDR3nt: TGCAGCGTTGGGGGTGGAAGCCCAGATGGAGAGACCCAGTACTTC

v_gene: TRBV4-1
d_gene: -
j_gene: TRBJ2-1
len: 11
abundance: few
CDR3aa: CASSQLNEQFF
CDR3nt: TGCGCCAGCAGCCAACTCAATGAGCAGTTCTTC

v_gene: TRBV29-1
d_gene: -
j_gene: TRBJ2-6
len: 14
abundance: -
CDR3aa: CSVEDPSGANVLTF
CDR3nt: TGCAGCGTTGAAGATCCCTCTGGGGCCAACGTCCTGACTTTC

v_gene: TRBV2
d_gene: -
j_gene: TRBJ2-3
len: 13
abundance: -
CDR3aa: CASSESRTDTQYF
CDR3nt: TGTGCCAGCAGTGAAAGTAGGACAGATACGCAGTATTTT

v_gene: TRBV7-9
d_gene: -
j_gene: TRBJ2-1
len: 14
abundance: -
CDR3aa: CASILRDGYNEQFF
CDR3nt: TGTGCCAGCATCCTCCGGGACGGCTACAATGAGCAGTTCTTC

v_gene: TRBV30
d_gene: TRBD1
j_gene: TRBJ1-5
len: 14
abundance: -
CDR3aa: CAWSAGQGYQPQHF
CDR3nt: TGTGCCTGGAGCGCGGGACAGGGATATCAGCCCCAGCATTTT

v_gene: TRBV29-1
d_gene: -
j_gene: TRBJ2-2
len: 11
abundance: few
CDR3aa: CSVGVTGELFF
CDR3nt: TGCAGCGTTGGGGTGACCGGGGAGCTGTTTTTT

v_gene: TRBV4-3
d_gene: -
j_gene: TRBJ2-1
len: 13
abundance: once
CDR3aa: CASSQDPYDEQFF
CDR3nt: TGCGCCAGCAGCCAAGATCCGTATGATGAGCAGTTCTTC

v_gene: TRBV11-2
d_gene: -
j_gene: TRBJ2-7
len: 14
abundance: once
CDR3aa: CASSLAHDSYEQYF
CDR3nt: TGTGCCAGCAGCTTAGCACATGACTCCTACGAGCAGTACTTC

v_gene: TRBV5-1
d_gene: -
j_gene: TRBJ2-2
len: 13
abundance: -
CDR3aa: CASSLVHTGELFF
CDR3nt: TGCGCCAGCAGCTTGGTGCACACCGGGGAGCTGTTTTTT

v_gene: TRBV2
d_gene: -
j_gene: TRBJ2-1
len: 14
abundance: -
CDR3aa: CASSGRTVYNEQFF
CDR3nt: TGTGCCAGCAGTGGACGGACAGTTTACAATGAGCAGTTCTTC

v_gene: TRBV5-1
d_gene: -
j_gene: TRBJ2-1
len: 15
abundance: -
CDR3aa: CASSLLNYPSNEQFF
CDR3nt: TGCGCCAGCAGCTTGTTAAACTACCCTTCCAATGAGCAGTTCTTC

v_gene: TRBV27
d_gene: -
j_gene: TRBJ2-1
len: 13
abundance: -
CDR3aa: CASSFPEYNEQFF
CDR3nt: TGTGCCAGCAGCTTCCCCGAATACAATGAGCAGTTCTTC

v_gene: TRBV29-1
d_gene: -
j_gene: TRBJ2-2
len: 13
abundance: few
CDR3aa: CSVENVITGELFF
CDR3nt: TGCAGCGTTGAAAACGTCATCACCGGGGAGCTGTTTTTT

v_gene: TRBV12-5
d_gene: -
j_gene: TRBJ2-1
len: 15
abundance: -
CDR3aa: CASGLDQEQEDEQFF
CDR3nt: TGTGCTAGTGGTTTGGACCAGGAGCAGGAGGATGAGCAGTTCTTC

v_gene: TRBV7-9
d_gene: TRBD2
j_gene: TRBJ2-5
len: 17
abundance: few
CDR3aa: CASSSSVLGLAGETQYF
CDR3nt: TGTGCCAGCAGCTCCTCGGTCCTGGGACTAGCGGGAGAGACCCAGTACTTC

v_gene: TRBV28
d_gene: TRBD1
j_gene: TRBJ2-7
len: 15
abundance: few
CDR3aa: CASSPQSDRGHEQYF
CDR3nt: TGTGCCAGCAGCCCACAAAGTGACAGGGGCCACGAGCAGTACTTC

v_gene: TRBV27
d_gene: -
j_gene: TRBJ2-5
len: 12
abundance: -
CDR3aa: CASSSSTETQYF
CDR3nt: TGTGCCAGCAGCTCCTCAACGGAGACCCAGTACTTC

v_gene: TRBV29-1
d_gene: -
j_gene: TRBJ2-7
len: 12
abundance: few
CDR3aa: CSVETRPYEQYF
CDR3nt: TGCAGCGTTGAGACTCGCCCCTACGAGCAGTACTTC

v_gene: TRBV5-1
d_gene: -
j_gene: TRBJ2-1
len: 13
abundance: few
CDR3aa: CASSGENRNEQFF
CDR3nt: TGCGCCAGCAGCGGCGAAAACCGGAATGAGCAGTTCTTC

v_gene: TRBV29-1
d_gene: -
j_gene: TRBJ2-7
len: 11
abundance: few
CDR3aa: CSVFDSYEQYF
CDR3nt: TGCAGCGTTTTTGACAGCTACGAGCAGTACTTC

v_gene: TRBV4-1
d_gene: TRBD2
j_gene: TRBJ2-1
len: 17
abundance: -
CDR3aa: CASSQEAAGSVDNEQFF
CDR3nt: TGCGCCAGCAGCCAAGAAGCAGCGGGGTCCGTAGACAATGAGCAGTTCTTC

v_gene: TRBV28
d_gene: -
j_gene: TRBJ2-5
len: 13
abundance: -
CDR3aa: CASSSDKQETQYF
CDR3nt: TGTGCCAGCAGTTCCGACAAACAAGAGACCCAGTACTTC

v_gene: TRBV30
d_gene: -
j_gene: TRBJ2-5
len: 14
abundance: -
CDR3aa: CALGPRGDQETQYF
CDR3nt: TGTGCCCTTGGGCCAAGGGGAGACCAAGAGACCCAGTACTTC

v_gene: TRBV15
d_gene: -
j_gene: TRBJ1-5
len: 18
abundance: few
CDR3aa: CATSRDSNTGSGNQPQHF
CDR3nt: TGTGCCACCAGCAGAGATAGCAACACAGGGTCAGGCAATCAGCCCCAGCATTTT

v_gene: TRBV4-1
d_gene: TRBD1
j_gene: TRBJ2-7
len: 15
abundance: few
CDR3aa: CASSQDDRGNYEQYF
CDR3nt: TGCGCCAGCAGCCAGGATGACAGGGGGAACTACGAGCAGTACTTC

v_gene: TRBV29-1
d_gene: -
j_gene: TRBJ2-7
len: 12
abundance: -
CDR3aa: CSVEILGYEQYF
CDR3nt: TGCAGCGTTGAAATTCTTGGATACGAGCAGTACTTC

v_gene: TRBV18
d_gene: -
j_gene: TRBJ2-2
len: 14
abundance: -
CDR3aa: CASSPTEATGELFF
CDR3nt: TGTGCCAGCTCGCCTACAGAGGCCACCGGGGAGCTGTTTTTT

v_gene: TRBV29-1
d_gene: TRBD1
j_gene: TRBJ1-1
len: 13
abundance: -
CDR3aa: CSATDRVNTEAFF
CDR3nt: TGCAGCGCAACGGACAGGGTGAACACTGAAGCTTTCTTT

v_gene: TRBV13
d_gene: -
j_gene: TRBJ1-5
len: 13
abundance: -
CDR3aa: CASSRGTGQPQHF
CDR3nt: TGTGCCAGCAGCCGGGGAACCGGCCAGCCCCAGCATTTT

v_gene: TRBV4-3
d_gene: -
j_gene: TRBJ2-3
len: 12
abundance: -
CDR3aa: CASSQSTDTQYF
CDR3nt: TGCGCCAGCAGCCAAAGCACAGATACGCAGTATTTT

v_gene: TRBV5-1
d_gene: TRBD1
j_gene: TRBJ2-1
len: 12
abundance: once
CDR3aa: CASSSPTGEQFF
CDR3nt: TGCGCCAGCAGCAGCCCGACAGGGGAGCAGTTCTTC

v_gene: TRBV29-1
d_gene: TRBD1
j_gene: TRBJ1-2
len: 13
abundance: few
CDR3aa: CSAPTGGTPGYTF
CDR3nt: TGCAGCGCCCCTACAGGGGGTACCCCTGGCTACACCTTC